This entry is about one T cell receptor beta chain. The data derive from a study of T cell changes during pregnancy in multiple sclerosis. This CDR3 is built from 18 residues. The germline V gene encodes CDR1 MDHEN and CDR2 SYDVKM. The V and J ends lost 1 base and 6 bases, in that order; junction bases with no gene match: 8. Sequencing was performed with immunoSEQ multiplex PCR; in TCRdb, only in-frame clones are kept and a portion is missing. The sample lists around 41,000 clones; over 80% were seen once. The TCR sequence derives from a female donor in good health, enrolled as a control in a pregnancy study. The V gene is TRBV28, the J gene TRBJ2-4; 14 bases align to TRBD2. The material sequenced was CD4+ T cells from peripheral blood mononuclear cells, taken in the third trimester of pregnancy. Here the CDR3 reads CASSLYPPGTSGGNIQYF. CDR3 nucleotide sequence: TGTGCCAGCAGTTTATACCCCCCAGGGACTAGCGGGGGAAACATTCAGTACTTC.